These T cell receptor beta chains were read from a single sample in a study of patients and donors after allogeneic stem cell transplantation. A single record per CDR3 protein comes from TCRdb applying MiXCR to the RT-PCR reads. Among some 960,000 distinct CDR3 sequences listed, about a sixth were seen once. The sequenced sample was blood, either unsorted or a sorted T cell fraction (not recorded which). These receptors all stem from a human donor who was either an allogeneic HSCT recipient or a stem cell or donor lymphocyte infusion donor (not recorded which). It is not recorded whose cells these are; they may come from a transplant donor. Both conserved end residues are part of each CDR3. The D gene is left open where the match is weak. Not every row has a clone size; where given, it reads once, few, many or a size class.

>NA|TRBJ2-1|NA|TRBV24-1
CATSDGHLNEQFF
TGTGCCACCAGTGACGGACACCTCAATGAGCAGTTCTTC
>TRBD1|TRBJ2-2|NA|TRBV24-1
CATSPWRDRVNTGELFF
TGTGCCACTTCCCCCTGGCGGGACAGGGTTAACACCGGGGAGCTGTTTTTT
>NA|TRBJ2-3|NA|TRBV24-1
CATSDFKGNSDTQYF
TGTGCCACCAGTGATTTTAAGGGGAATTCTGATACGCAGTATTTT
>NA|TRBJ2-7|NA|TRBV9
CASSVFGGTYEQYF
TGTGCCAGCAGCGTATTCGGGGGTACCTACGAGCAGTACTTC
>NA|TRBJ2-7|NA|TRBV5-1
CASSARSPPSHEQYF
TGCGCCAGCAGCGCGCGGTCGCCCCCCTCCCACGAGCAGTACTTC
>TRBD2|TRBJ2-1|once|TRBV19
CASSLRTSGSSYNEQFF
TGTGCCAGTAGTCTCCGGACTAGCGGGAGCTCCTACAATGAGCAGTTCTTC
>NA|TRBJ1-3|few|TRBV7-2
CASSLGITSGNTIYF
TGTGCCAGCAGCTTAGGTATTACGTCGGGAAACACCATATATTTT
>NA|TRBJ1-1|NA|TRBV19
CASSTNPSQGYTEAFF
TGTGCCAGTAGTACCAACCCATCACAGGGCTACACTGAAGCTTTCTTT
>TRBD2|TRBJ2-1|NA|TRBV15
CATSRKAGGVEQFF
TGTGCCACCAGCAGAAAAGCGGGGGGGGTTGAGCAGTTCTTC
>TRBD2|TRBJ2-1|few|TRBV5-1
CASSSTSGRVEQFF
TGCGCCAGCAGTTCGACTAGCGGGAGAGTGGAGCAGTTCTTC
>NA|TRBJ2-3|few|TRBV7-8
CASSRGSADTQYF
TGTGCCAGTTCCCGGGGTTCAGCAGATACGCAGTATTTT
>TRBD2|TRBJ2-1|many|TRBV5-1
CASSLVSASGINEQFF
TGCGCCAGCAGCTTGGTGTCCGCTAGCGGGATCAATGAGCAGTTCTTC
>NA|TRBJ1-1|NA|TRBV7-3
CASSRNLGVRTEAFF
TGTGCCAGCAGCCGTAATCTGGGGGTGAGGACTGAAGCTTTCTTT
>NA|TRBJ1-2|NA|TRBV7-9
CASSLERKGDGYTF
TGTGCCAGCAGCTTAGAAAGGAAAGGAGATGGCTACACCTTC
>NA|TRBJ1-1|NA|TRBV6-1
CASTPSRGLFAFF
TGTGCCAGCACCCCTAGCAGGGGCTTGTTTGCTTTCTTT
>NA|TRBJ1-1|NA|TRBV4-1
CASSQVRFNTEAFF
TGCGCCAGCAGCCAGGTTCGCTTTAACACTGAAGCTTTCTTT
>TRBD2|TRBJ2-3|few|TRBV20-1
CSASLSSGSQYF
TGCAGTGCTAGTTTGTCTAGCGGGTCGCAGTATTTT
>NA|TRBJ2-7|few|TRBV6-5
CASSYGSLGEQYF
TGTGCCAGCAGTTACGGGAGCCTGGGCGAGCAGTACTTC
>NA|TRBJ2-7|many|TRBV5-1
CASSLVHAYEQYF
TGCGCCAGCAGCTTGGTCCATGCCTACGAGCAGTACTTC
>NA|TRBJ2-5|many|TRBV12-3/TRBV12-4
CASSLHMRTEETQYF
TGTGCCAGCAGTTTACACATGAGGACAGAAGAGACCCAGTACTTC
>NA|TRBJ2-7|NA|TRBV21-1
CASSKVGLAAPSYEQYF
TGTGCCAGCAGCAAAGTAGGGCTAGCGGCCCCATCCTACGAGCAGTACTTC
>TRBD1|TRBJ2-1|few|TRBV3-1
CASSPDDRGHNEQFF
TGTGCCAGCAGCCCGGACGACAGGGGACACAATGAGCAGTTCTTC
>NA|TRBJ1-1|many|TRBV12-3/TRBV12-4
CASSLRGTEAFF
TGTGCCAGCAGCTTAAGGGGCACTGAAGCTTTCTTT
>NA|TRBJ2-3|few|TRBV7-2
CASSPHWGRTDTQYF
TGTGCCAGCAGCCCGCATTGGGGGCGCACAGATACGCAGTATTTT
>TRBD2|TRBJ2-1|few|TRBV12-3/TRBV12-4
CASSNGLVNEQFF
TGTGCCAGCAGCAACGGACTAGTCAATGAGCAGTTCTTC
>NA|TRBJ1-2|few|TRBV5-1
CASNPSGDLYGYTF
TGCGCCAGCAATCCCTCGGGGGACCTTTATGGCTACACCTTC